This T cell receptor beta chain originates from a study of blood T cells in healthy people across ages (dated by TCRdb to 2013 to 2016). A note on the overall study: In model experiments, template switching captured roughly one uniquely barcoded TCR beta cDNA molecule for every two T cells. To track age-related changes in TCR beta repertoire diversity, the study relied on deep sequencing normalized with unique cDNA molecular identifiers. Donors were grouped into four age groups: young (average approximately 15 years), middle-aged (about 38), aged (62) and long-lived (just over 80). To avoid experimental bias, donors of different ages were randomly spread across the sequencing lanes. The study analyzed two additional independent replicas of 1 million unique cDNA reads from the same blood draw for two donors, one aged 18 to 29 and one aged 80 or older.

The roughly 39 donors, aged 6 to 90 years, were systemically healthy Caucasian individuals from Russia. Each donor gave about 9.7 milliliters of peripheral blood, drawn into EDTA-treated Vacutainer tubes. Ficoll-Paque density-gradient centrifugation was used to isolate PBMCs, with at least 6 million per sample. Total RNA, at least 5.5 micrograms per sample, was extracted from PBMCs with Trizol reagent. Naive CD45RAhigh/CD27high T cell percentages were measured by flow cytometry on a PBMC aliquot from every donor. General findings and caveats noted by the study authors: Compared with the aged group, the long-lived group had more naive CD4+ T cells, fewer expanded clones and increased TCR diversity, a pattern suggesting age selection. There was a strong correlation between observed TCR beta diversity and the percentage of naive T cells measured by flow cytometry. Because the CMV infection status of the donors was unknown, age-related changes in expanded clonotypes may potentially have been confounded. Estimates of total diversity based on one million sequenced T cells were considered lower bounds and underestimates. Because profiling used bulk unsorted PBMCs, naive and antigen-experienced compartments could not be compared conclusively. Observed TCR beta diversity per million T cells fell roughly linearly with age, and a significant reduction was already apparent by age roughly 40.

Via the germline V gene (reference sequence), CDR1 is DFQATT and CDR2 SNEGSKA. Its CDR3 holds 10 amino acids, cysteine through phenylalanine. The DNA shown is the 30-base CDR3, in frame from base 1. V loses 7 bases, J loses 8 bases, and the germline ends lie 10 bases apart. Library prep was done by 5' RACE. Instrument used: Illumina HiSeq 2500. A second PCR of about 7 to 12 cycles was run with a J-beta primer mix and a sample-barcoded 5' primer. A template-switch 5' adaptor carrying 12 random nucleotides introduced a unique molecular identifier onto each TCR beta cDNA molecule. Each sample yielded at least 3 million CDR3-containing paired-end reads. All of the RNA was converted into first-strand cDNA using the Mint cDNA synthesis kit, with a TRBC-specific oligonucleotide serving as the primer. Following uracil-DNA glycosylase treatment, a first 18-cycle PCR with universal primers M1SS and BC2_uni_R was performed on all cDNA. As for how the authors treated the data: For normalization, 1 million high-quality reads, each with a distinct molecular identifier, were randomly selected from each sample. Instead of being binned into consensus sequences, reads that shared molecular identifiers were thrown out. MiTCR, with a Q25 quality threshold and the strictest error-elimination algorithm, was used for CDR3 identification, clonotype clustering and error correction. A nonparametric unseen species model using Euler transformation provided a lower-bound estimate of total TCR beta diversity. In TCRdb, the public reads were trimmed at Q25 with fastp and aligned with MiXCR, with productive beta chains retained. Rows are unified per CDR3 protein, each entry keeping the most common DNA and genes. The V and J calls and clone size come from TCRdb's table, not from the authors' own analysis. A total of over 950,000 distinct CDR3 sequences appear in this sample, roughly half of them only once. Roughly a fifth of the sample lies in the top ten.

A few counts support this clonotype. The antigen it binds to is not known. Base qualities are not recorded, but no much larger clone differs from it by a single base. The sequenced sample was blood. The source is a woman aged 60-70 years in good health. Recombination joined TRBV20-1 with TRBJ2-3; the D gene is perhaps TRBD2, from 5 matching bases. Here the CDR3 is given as CSGREGTQYF. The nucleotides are TGCAGTGGGCGAGAGGGTACGCAGTATTTT.